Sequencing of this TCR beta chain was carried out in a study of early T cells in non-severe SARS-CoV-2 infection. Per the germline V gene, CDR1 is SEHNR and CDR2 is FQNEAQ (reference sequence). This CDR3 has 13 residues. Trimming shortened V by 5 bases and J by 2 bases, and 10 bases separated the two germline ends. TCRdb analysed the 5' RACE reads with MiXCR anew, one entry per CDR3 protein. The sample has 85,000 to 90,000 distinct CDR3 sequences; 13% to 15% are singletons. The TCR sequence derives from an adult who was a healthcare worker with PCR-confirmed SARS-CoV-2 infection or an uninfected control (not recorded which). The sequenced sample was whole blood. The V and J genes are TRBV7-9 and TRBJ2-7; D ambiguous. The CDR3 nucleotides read TGTGCCAGCAGCCCGCCACGGCCCTACGAGCAGTACTTC. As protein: CASSPPRPYEQYF.